This section outlines one T cell receptor (beta chain) sequence together with its context. These data belong to a study of blood T cell repertoires in COVID-19. At the level of the study: Donors in the United States, Italy and Spain gave samples during acute or convalescent COVID-19. Sources were T cells, B-cell-depleted T cells, or PBMCs; the material itself was cDNA or gDNA.

Original methodology: Nucleated cell number was recorded as an estimate derived from reference gene primer amplification. The repertoire was sequenced with immunoSEQ multiplex PCR; TCRdb's copy has only in-frame clones and lacks some. V and J calls and clone size are as listed in that table; D and trimming were resolved from the DNA. The sample includes roughly 37,000 clones, 60% to 85% of them seen just once. Germline CDR1 reads MNHEY; CDR2 reads SMNVEV (reference sequence). Trimming removed 6 bases from V and 1 base from J, with 9 bases in between. This CDR3 comprises 13 residues. The clonotype originates from a man in his sixties with active COVID-19. The sample was peripheral blood. The rearrangement uses TRBV27 and TRBJ1-1, with D uncertain. CDR3 nucleotide sequence: TGTGCCAGCAGGCTCTACAGGAACACTGAAGCTTTCTTT. Translated: CASRLYRNTEAFF.